This T cell receptor beta chain was captured by sequencing in a study of long-term antiretroviral therapy in people with HIV. Study-wide results and caveats: The study found narrower CDR3 length ranges in HIV repertoires than in controls.

V dropped 1 base and J dropped 8 bases, with 11 bases sitting between them. Germline V gene lookup returns CDR1 SGHDN and CDR2 FVKESK. This CDR3 spans 14 amino acids. Details on this clone: Its matching antigen is unknown.

The run of the v3.0 immunoSEQ assay was at survey level. Assay used: immunoSEQ multiplex PCR; TCRdb lists only in-frame clones, some missing. The data contain some 30,000 clones, over 75% of them singletons. Here the sequenced sample was unsorted PBMCs, taken around 3.3 years after starting antiretroviral therapy. The sequence derives from a man aged 18 to 30 with HIV. The chain recombines TRBV14 with TRBJ1-4, with D hard to call. The chain's CDR3 is CASSQGQKREKLFF. DNA of the CDR3: TGTGCCAGCAGCCAAGGGCAGAAGCGGGAAAAACTGTTTTTT.